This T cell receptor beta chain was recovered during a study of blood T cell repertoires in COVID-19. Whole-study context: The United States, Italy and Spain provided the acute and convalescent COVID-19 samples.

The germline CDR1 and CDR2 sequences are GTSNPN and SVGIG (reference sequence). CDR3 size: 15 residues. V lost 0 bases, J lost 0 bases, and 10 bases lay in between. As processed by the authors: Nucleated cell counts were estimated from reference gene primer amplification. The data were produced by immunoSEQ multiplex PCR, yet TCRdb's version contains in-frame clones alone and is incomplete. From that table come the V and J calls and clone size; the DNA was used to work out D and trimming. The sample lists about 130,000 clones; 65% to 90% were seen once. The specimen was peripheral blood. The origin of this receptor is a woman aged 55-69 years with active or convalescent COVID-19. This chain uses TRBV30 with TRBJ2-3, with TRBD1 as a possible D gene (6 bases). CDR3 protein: CAWSVARGSTDTQYF. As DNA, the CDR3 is TGTGCCTGGAGTGTGGCTAGGGGGAGCACAGATACGCAGTATTTT. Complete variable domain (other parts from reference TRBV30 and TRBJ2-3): SQTIHQWPATLVQPVGSPLSLECTVEGTSNPNLYWYRQAAGRGLQLLFYSVGIGQISSEVPQNLSASRPQDRQFILSSKKLLLSDSGFYLCAWSVARGSTDTQYFGPGTRLTVL.